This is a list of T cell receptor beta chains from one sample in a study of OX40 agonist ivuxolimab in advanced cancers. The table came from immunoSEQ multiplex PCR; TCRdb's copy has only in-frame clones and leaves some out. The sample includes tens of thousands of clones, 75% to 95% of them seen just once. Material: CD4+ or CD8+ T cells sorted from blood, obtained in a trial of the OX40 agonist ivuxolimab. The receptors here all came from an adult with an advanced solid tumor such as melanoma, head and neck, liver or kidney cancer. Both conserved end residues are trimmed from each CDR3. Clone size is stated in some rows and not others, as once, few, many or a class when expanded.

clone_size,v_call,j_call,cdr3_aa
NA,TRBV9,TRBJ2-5,ASSTSGQETQY
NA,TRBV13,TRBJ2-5,ASSPTTGGETQY
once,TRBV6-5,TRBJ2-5,ASSYREYETQY
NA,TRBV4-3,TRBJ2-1,ASSQEGGSSYNEQF
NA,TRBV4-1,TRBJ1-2,ASSQEGSGPLRGYT
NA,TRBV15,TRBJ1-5,ATGLDRGGNQPQH
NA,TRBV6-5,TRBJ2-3,ASSYRVAGGADTQY
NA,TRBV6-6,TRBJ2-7,ASSPVISRGSYEQY
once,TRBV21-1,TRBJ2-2,ASSPGTGARMNTGELF
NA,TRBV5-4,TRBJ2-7,ASSPTGVDEQY
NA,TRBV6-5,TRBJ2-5,ASSYSGGTQETQY
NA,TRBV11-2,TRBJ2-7,ASSPGTQLSYEQY
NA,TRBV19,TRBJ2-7,ATRSRPEGREQY
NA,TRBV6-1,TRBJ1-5,ASSEARGTASV
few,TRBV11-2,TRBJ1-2,ASSLESSGTGGYT
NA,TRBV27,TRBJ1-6,ASSPYTNSPLH
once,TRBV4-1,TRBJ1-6,ASSQDPGLFGSYNSPLH
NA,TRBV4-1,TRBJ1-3,ASSQAISGGNTIY
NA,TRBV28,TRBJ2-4,ASSRSTDIQY
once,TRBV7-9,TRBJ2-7,ASSPDRGSYEQY
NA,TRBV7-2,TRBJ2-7,ASSSVFGGREQY
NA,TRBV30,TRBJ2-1,ALETPFYNEQF
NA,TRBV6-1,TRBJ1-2,ASSEFSDRGLPYYGYT
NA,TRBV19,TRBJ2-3,ASMLAGQNTDTQY
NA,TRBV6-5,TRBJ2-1,ASSYFPDYNEQF
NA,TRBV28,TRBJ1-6,ASTTLSSYNSPLH
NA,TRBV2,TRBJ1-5,ASSPGTVSNQPQH
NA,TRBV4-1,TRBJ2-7,ASSQDWGQRYEQY
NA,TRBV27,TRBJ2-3,ASSLTPYQYSSTDTQY
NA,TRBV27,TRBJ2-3,ASSLNYRRGEDTQY
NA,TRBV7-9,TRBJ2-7,ASSPGGWTTAYEQY
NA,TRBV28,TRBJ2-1,ASRDRGLNNEQF
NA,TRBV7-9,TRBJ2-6,ASSLDSGRFAGANVLT
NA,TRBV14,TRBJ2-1,ASSPRTGAWLDFNNNEQF
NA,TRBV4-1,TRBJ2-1,ASSQDPGESYNEQF
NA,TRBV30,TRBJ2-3,AWSPQSDTQY
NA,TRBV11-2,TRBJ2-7,ASSLGYRPEKSYEQY
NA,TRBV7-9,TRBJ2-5,ASSSPMAETQY
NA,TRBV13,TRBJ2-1,ASSLWTGRSDEQF
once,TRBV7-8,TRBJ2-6,ASLDSAGFSGANVLT
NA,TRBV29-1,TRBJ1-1,SGDRGPEAF
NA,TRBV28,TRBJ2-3,ASSLSASGGTDTQY
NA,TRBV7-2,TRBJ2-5,ATETSGEAETQY
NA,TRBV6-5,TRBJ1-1,ASSYSDRGNTEAF
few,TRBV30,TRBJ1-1,AWSGSGEAF
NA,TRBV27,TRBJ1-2,ASSYSFSQGGSGYT